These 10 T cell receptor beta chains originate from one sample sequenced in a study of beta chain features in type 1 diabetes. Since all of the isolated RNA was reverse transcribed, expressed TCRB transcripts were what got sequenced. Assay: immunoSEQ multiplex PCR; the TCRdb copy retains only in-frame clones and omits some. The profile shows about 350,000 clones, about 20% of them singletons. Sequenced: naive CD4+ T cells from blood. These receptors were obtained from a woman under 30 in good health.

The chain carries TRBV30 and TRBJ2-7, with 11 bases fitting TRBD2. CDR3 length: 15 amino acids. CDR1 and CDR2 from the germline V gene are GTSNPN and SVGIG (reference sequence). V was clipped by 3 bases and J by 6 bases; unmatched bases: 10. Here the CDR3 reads CAWSFALAGAGEQYF. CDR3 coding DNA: TGTGCCTGGAGCTTCGCACTAGCGGGAGCTGGCGAGCAGTACTTC.

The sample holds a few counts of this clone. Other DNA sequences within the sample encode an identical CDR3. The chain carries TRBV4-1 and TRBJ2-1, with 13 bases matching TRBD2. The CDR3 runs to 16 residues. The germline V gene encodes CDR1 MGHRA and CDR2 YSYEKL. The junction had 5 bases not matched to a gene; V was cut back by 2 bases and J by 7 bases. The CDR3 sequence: CASSQPTSGRGNEQFF. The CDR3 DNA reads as TGCGCCAGCAGCCAACCCACTAGCGGGAGGGGAAATGAGCAGTTCTTC.

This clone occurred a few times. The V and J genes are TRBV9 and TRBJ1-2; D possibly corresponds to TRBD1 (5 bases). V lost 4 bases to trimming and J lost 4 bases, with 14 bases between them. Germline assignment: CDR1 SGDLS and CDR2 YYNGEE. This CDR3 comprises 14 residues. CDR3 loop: CASSSMDTSYGYTF. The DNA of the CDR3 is TGTGCCAGCAGCTCAATGGACACATCCTATGGCTACACCTTC.

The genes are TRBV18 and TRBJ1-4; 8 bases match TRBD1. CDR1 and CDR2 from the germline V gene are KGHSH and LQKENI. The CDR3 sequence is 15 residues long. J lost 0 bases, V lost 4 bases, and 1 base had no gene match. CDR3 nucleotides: TGTGCCAGCTCACGGACAGGGCCAACTAATGAAAAACTGTTTTTT. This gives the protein CASSRTGPTNEKLFF.

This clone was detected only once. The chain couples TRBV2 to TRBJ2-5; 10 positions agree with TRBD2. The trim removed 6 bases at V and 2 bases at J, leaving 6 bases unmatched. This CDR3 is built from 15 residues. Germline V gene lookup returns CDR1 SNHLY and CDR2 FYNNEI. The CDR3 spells CASRSSSGGQETQYF. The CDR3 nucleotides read TGTGCCAGCAGGTCATCTAGCGGGGGTCAAGAGACCCAGTACTTC.

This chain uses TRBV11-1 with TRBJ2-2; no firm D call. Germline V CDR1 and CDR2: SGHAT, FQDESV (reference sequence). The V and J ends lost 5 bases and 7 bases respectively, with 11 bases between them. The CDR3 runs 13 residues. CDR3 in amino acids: CASSLSGDGELFF. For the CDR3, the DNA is TGTGCCAGCAGCCTGAGTGGAGACGGGGAGCTGTTTTTT.

The CDR3 protein is CASSAQQGSYEQYF. In DNA, the CDR3 is TGTGCCAGCAGCGCCCAACAGGGCTCCTACGAGCAGTACTTC. J is TRBJ2-7 and V is TRBV7-2; the D gene is possibly TRBD1 (6 bases). This CDR3 contains 14 residues. Germline lookup yields CDR1 SGHTA and CDR2 FQGNSA. V lost 5 bases, J lost 0 bases, and 11 bases lay in between.

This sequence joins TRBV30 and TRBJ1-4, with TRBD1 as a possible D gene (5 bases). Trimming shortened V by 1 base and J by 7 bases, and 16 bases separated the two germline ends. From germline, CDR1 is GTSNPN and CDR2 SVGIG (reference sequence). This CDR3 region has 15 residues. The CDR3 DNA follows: TGTGCCTGGAGTGGTATCCAGGGAAGGGCTGAAAAACTGTTTTTT. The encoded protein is CAWSGIQGRAEKLFF.

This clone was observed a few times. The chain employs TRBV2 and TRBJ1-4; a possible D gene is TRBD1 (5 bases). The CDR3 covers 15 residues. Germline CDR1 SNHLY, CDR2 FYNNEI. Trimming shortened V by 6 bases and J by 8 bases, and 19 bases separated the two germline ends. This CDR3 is CASSGSQAGVEKLFF. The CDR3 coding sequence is TGTGCCAGCAGCGGGTCACAGGCGGGGGTGGAAAAACTGTTTTTT.

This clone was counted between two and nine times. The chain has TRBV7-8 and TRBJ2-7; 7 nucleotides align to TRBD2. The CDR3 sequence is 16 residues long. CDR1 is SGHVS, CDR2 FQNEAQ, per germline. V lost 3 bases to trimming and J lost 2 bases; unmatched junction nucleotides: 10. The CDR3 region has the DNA TGTGCCAGCAGCTTGGCTAGCGGACTTTACCCCTACGAGCAGTACTTC. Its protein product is CASSLASGLYPYEQYF.